Detailed here is one TCR beta chain. A read error may account for a junction end that differs from germline. Germline V gene lookup returns CDR1 SEHNR and CDR2 FQNEAQ (reference sequence). This CDR3 spans 15 amino acids. Primers: 60 Vbeta forward and 13 Jbeta reverse. Only in-frame clones appear in the TCRdb table, and some are missing; sequencing was by immunoSEQ multiplex PCR. Among roughly 170,000 clones listed, about four fifths were seen once. These donors, healthy bone marrow donors, were studied. The record originates from a study of cytomegalovirus exposure and HLA in healthy donors. The sequence came from a male donor in good health and CMV-seronegative. The sequenced sample consisted of PBMCs. This chain links TRBV7-9 with TRBJ2-2; TRBD2 agrees at 10 bases. Here the CDR3 reads CSSSISGGYTGELFF. The DNA of the CDR3 is TGTTCCAGCAGCATTAGCGGGGGGTACACCGGGGAGCTGTTTTTT.